These 9 T cell receptor beta chains were all obtained from the same sample, sequenced in a study of blood T cells in healthy people across ages. It was with a sample-barcoded 5' primer and a J-beta primer mix that a second PCR of roughly 7 to 12 cycles was run. Each CDR3 protein is one row after TCRdb ran MiXCR on the 5' RACE reads. The sample consists of fewer than 2 million distinct CDR3 sequences, about two fifths of them appearing once. Sequencing used blood. The receptor set was obtained from a human donor in good health.

Only one count was recorded for this clonotype. The rearrangement uses TRBV4-3 and TRBJ2-7; D is undetermined. V was clipped by 4 bases and J by 6 bases, with 13 bases between them. This CDR3 is built from 13 residues. The germline CDR1 and CDR2 sequences are LGHNA and YSLEER. The CDR3 DNA sequence: TGCGCCAGCAGCCTCCAGGTATTGTCCGAGCAGTACTTC. Translating gives CASSLQVLSEQYF.

The chain recombines TRBV5-1 with TRBJ2-1; D is possibly TRBD1 (5 bases). Germline assignment: CDR1 SGHRS and CDR2 YFSETQ. The CDR3 runs to 14 residues. Trimming took 0 bases from V and 6 from J, leaving 10 bases between them. The CDR3 here is CASSLAQVVNEQFF. Here the CDR3 DNA reads TGCGCCAGCAGCTTGGCACAGGTAGTCAATGAGCAGTTCTTC.

This clonotype occurred a few times. V usage is TRBV20-1 and J usage is TRBJ2-1; TRBD2 aligns across 9 bases. The CDR3 totals 22 residues. Germline CDR1 DFQATT, CDR2 SNEGSKA (reference sequence). The junction had 23 bases not matched to a gene; V was cut back by 0 bases and J by 2 bases. The CDR3 sequence: CSARDPYPSLGRAGGPYNEQFF. The CDR3, as DNA: TGCAGTGCTAGAGATCCGTATCCGAGTTTGGGTCGAGCGGGGGGTCCCTACAATGAGCAGTTCTTC.

The chain combines TRBV20-1 with TRBJ1-5; D gene ambiguous. Deletions cut 2 bases from V and 3 bases from J, with 8 bases between. This CDR3 contains 13 residues. From germline, CDR1 is DFQATT and CDR2 SNEGSKA (reference sequence). The CDR3 reads CSARLGPNQPQHF. The CDR3 bases are TGCAGTGCTAGATTAGGGCCCAATCAGCCCCAGCATTTT.

This clonotype was detected a few times. The gene calls are TRBV15 and TRBJ2-7; 7 bases fit TRBD2. The germline V gene encodes CDR1 LNHNV and CDR2 YYDKDF (reference sequence). The CDR3 extends over 15 amino acids. V was clipped by 0 bases and J by 4 bases; unmatched bases: 6. CDR3 protein: CATSREVGGRYEQYF. The CDR3 DNA reads as TGTGCCACCAGCAGAGAGGTGGGGGGGAGGTACGAGCAGTACTTC.

This clonotype has a handful of counts. The V call is TRBV6-1, the J call TRBJ1-1, with D perhaps matching TRBD1 (5 bases). Germline V gene data show CDR1 as MNHNS and CDR2 as SASEGT. The CDR3 contains 13 residues. Trimming left V 6 bases short and J 0 bases short, with 8 bases between. CDR3 sequence reads: CASRRGLNTEAFF. The CDR3 DNA reads TGTGCCAGCAGGAGGGGTCTGAACACTGAAGCTTTCTTT.

The rearrangement joins TRBV4-2 to TRBJ1-1; D might be TRBD1 (5 bases). In germline, CDR1 is LGHNA, CDR2 YNFKEQ. V lost 4 bases, J lost 3 bases, and 18 bases lay in between. The CDR3 covers 16 residues. The DNA of the CDR3 is TGTGCCAGCAGCCCCTCGGACTGGGGCAAGGACACTGAAGCTTTCTTT. It specifies CASSPSDWGKDTEAFF.

The chain is built from TRBV29-1 and TRBJ2-5; D tentatively reads TRBD1 or TRBD2 (7 bases each). Trimming removed 4 bases from V and 5 bases from J, with 17 bases in between. Germline loops: CDR1 SQVTM, CDR2 ANQGSEA. The CDR3 is 14 amino acids. CDR3 coding DNA: TGCAGCGTTGGACCAGGGGGGGGTAAGGAGACCCAGTACTTC. Its protein product is CSVGPGGGKETQYF.

V is TRBV9 and J is TRBJ2-1; 9 bases are shared with TRBD2. The CDR3 consists of 16 residues. The J segment lost 10 bases and the V segment lost 0 bases, leaving 11 bases of the junction unmatched. Germline V gives CDR1 SGDLS, CDR2 YYNGEE. The CDR3: CASSVGSSGVGGEQFF. CDR3 DNA: TGTGCCAGCAGCGTAGGATCTAGCGGGGTAGGTGGAGAGCAGTTCTTC.